This record concerns one TCR beta chain sequence. Its specificity is not known. 5' RACE that incorporated UMI labels was used to prepare the TRB cDNA libraries. From the 5' RACE reads, TCRdb lists one entry per CDR3 protein and no DNA. The listing records about 98,000 distinct CDR3 sequences. This entry is derived from a study of CXCR3-negative and CXCR3-positive naive CD8 T cells. Across the study: Every library held about 1.5 +/- 0.3 million TRB reads, and the total came to about 135 million. General study findings and limits: The study found comparably high diversity in both naive subsets and much lower diversity in memory CD8+ cells. CXCR3-positive naive cells had TRB CDR3s that were more hydrophobic than CXCR3-negative naive cells had.

A CD45RO-CCR7+CD27+CD95- profile was what naive CD8+ T cells displayed. CDR1 is SGHVS and CDR2 is FQNEAQ in the germline V gene. The CDR3 covers 15 residues. This sequence joins TRBV7-8 and TRBJ2-7; TCRdb indicates TRBD1, and absent DNA this call remains unverified. The sequencing input was naive CXCR3+ CD8+ T cells from blood. Regarding subset: CD45RO-CCR7+CD27+CD95- naive CD8+ T cells expressing CXCR3 (TNR3+). The source of this sequence is a human donor in good health. Some clones in this sample may be carry-over from other donors' samples. This chain's CDR3 is CASSLGQRFFYEQYF.